This T cell receptor (beta chain) was captured in a study of blood T cell repertoires in COVID-19 (TCRdb year 2020). As for the study more broadly: Samples from collaborators originated in the United States, Italy and Spain and spanned both the acute and convalescent phases of COVID-19. The material from the prospective study consisted of cDNA or gDNA derived from T cells, B-cell-depleted T cells, or PBMCs. The dataset comprised deeply sampled blood TCRbeta repertoires from subjects exposed to, actively infected with, or recovered from COVID-19. The repertoires were released in a freely available public database intended as a resource for research on the immune response to SARS-CoV-2. The samples were drawn from the first 160 participants of the ongoing ImmuneRACE study and from over 950 subjects provided by 6 global collaborators. Nearly every sample came with metadata listing a de-identified subject ID, COVID-19 status, age in years and sex. Where available, HLA class I and class II types were obtained from metadata supplied by the sample provider rather than from assay-based typing. General findings and caveats noted by the study authors: The amount of clinical and demographic metadata varied by source and participant and was provided uncurated.

TCRbeta CDR3 regions were amplified from genomic DNA by means of the immunoSEQ Assay, a bias-controlled multiplex PCR. Turning to the authors' computational methods: The number of nucleated cells in each sample was estimated from the amplification of reference gene primers within the assay. To quantify the absolute abundance of each unique TCRbeta CDR3 rearrangement, sequence reads were collapsed and filtered. For each sample, productive Simpson clonality was calculated by taking the square root of Simpson's diversity index across productive rearrangements. The table was pulled from immuneACCESS by TCRdb, which kept in-frame rearrangements only. Such tables lose some clones; where checked, under half of the loss comes from unresolved V genes, and the rest has no known cause. Clonal size and the V and J genes are those of that table, whereas D and trimming came from the DNA. In this sample the table shows about 480,000 clones, more than 75% of which occur a single time. The top ten clones comprise approximately 1.8% of the sample.

The junction carries 12 bases between V and J, which are trimmed by 5 bases and 2 bases respectively. CDR1 is given as SGHAT and CDR2 as FQNNGV, both from the germline V gene. The CDR3 spans 14 residues, from the cysteine through the phenylalanine. The sequence is cut down to CDR3 DNA, 42 bases in frame from base 1. In regard to this clone: Its antigen remains undetermined. Base qualities are not recorded, but no much larger clone differs from it by a single base.

In the prospective study, participants were 18 to 89 years old, resided in about two dozen geographic areas of the United States, and were enrolled through a virtual design. In the prospective study, participants were assigned to cohorts based on the clinical history participants reported in a screening survey and a study questionnaire. Recovered participants in ImmuneRACE Cohort 3 were defined as having two consecutive negative NP/OP PCR tests, clearance from a healthcare professional, or resolution of symptoms. Mobile phlebotomists in the prospective study collected whole blood, serum and a nasopharyngeal or oropharyngeal swab from every participant. Prospective study participants could optionally give additional blood draws and questionnaires over an approximately two-month period. Before DNA extraction, prospective study blood samples were shipped either frozen or at room temperature.

Sequencing used PBMCs or T cells enriched from blood (not recorded which). The chain couples TRBV11-2 to TRBJ1-1, and possibly TRBD1, on 5 matching bases. The TCR sequence derives from a woman between 35 and 50 years old who had recovered from COVID-19. The DNA sequence is given as TGTGCCAGCAGCCCTCGACAGACAAACACTGAAGCTTTCTTT. This yields the protein CASSPRQTNTEAFF.